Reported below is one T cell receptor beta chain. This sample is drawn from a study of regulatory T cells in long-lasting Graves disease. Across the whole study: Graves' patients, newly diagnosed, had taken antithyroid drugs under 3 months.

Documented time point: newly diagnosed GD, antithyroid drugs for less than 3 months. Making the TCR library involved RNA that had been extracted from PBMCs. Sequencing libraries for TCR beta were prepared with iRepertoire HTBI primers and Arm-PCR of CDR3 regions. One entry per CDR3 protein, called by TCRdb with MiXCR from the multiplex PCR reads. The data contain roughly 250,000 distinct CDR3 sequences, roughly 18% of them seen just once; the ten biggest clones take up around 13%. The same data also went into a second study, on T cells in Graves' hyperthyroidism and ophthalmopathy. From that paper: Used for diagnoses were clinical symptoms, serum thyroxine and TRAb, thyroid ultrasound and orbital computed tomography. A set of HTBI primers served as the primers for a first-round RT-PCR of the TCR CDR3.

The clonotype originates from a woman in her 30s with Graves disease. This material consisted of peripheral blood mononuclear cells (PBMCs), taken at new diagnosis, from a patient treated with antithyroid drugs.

CDR3 coding DNA: TGTGCCAGCAGCTTAACGGTTTACAATGAGCAGTTCTTC. It codes for CASSLTVYNEQFF. The chain carries TRBV7-2 and TRBJ2-1; no clear D. Per the germline V gene, CDR1 is SGHTA and CDR2 is FQGNSA. CDR3 size: 13 residues. V dropped 2 bases and J dropped 4 bases, with 6 bases sitting between them. The full variable domain, completed using reference TRBV7-2 and TRBJ2-1, is GAGVSQSPSNKVTEKGKDVELRCDPISGHTALYWYRQSLGQGLEFLIYFQGNSAPDKSGLPSDRFSAERTGGSVSTLTIQRTQQEDSAVYLCASSLTVYNEQFFGPGTRLTVL.